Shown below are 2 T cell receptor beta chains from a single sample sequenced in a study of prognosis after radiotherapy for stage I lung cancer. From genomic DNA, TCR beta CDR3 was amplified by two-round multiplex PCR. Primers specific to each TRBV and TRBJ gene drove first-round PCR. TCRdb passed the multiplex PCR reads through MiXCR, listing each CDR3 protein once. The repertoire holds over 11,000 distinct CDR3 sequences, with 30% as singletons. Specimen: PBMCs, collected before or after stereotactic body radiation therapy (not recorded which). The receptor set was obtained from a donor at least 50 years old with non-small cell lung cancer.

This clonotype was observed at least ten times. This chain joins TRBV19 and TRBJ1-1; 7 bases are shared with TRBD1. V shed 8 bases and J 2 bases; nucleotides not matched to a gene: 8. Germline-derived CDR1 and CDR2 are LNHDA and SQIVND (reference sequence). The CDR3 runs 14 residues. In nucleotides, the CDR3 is TGTGCCAGTGGGACAGATAGAGCTAACACTGAAGCTTTCTTT. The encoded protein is CASGTDRANTEAFF.

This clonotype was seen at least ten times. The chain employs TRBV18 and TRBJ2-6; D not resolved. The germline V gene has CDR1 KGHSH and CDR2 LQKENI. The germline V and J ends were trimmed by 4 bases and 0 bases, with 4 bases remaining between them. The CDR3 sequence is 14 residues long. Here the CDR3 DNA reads TGTGCCAGCTCACGCGGCTCTGGGGCCAACGTCCTGACTTTC. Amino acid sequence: CASSRGSGANVLTF.